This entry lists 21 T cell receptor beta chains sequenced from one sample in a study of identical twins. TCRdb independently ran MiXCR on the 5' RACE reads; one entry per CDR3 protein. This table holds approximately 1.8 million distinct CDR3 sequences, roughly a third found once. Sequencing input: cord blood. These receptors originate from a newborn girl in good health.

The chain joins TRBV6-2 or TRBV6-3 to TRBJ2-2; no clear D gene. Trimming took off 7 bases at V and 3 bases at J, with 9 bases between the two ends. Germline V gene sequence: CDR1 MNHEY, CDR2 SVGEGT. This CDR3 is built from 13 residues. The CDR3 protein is CASTKEDTGELFF. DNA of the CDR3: TGTGCCAGCACTAAAGAAGACACCGGGGAGCTGTTTTTT.

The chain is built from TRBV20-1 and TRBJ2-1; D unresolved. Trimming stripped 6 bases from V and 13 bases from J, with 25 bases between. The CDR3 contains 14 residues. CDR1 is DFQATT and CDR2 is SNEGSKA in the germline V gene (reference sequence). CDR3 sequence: CSAPYVGIQETQFF. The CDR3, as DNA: TGCAGTGCACCCTATGTTGGGATTCAAGAGACCCAGTTCTTC.

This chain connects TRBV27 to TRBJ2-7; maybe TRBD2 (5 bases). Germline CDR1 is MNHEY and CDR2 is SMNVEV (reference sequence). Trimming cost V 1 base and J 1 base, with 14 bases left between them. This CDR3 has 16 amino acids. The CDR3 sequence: CASSLYGVGESYEQYF. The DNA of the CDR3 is TGTGCCAGCAGTTTATATGGGGTCGGGGAGTCCTACGAGCAGTACTTC.

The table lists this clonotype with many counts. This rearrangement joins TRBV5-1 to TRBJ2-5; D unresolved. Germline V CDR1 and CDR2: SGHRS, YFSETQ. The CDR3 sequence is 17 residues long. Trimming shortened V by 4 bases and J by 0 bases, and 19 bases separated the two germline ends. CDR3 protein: CASSVRNPPYYQETQYF. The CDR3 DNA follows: TGCGCCAGCAGCGTTCGCAACCCGCCTTACTACCAAGAGACCCAGTACTTC.

CDR3 nucleotides: TGTGCCAGCAGCCACAAACAGGGAGAGGGGCCTTTAAATGAAAAACTGTTTTTT. It encodes CASSHKQGEGPLNEKLFF. The chain combines TRBV6-1 with TRBJ1-4; D perhaps matches TRBD1 (6 bases). The CDR3 loop spans 18 amino acids. V dropped 6 bases and J dropped 5 bases, with 25 bases sitting between them. Per germline, CDR1 MNHNS and CDR2 SASEGT.

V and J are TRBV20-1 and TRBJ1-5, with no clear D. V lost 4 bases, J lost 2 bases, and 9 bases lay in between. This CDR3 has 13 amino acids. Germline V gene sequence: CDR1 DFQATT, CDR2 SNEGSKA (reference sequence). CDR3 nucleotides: TGCAGTGCTACCGACGGGGGCAATCAGCCCCAGCATTTT. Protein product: CSATDGGNQPQHF.

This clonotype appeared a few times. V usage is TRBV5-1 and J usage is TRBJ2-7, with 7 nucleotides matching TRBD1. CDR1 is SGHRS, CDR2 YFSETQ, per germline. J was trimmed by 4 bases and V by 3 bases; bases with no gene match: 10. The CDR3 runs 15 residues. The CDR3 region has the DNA TGCGCCAGCAGCTCGACCAGGGGGATGAGGTACGAGCAGTACTTC. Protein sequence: CASSSTRGMRYEQYF.

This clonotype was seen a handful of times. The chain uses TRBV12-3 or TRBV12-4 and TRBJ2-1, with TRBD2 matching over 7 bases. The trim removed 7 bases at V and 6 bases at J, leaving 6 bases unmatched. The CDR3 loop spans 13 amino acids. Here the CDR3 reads CASTRDYRNEQFF. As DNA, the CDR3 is TGTGCCAGCACCCGGGACTACCGCAATGAGCAGTTCTTC.

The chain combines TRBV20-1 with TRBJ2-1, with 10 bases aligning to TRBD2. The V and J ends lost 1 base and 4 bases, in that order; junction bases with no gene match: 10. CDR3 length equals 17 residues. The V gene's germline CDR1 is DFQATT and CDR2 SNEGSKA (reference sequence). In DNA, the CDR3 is TGCAGTGCTAGAGTGTCTGTTCTAGCGGGAGTTTACAATGAGCAGTTCTTC. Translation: CSARVSVLAGVYNEQFF.

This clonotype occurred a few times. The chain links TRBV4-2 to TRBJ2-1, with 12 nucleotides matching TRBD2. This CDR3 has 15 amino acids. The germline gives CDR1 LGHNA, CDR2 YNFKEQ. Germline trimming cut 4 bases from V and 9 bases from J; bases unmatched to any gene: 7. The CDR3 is CASSLPSGGAREQFF. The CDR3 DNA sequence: TGTGCCAGCAGCCTCCCTAGCGGGGGGGCCCGTGAGCAGTTCTTC.

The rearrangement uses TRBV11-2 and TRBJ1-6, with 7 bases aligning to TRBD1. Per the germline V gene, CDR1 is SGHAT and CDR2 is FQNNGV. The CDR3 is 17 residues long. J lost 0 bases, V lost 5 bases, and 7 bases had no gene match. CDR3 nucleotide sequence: TGTGCCAGCAGCGCCAGGGGGGTGAGCTCCTATAATTCACCCCTCCACTTT. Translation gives CASSARGVSSYNSPLHF.

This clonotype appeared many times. CDR3 residues: CASSLQLSGANVLTF. The CDR3 nucleotides read TGCGCCAGCAGCTTGCAACTCTCTGGGGCCAACGTCCTGACTTTC. This chain links TRBV5-1 with TRBJ2-6; D not resolved. Germline V lookup: CDR1 SGHRS, CDR2 YFSETQ. Trimming took 1 base from V and 0 from J, leaving 5 bases between them. The CDR3 runs to 15 residues. Together with reference TRBV5-1 and TRBJ2-6, the CDR3 gives the full variable domain: KAGVTQTPRYLIKTRGQQVTLSCSPISGHRSVSWYQQTPGQGLQFLFEYFSETQRNKGNFPGRFSGRQFSNSRSEMNVSTLELGDSALYLCASSLQLSGANVLTFGAGSRLTVL.

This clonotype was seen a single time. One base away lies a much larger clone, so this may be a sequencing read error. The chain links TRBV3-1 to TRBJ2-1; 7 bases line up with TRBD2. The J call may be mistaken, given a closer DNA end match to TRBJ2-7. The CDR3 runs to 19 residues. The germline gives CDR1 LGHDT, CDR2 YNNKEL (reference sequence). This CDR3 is CASSQRGLPTGHSYNEQYF. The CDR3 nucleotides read TGTGCCAGCAGCCAAAGGGGACTACCCACGGGCCACTCCTACAATGAGCAGTACTTC.

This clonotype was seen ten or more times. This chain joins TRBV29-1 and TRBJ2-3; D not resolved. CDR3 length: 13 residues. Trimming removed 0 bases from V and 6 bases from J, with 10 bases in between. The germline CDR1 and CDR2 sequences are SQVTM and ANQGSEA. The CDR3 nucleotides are TGCAGCGTTGAAGATCCGGATGACGATACGCAGTATTTT. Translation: CSVEDPDDDTQYF.

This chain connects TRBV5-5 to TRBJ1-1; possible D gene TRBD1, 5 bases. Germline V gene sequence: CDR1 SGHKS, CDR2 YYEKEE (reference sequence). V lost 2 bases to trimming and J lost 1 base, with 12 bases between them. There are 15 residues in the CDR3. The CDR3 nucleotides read TGTGCCAGCAGCTTCCTGGTTGGGGGGAACACTGAAGCTTTCTTT. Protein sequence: CASSFLVGGNTEAFF.

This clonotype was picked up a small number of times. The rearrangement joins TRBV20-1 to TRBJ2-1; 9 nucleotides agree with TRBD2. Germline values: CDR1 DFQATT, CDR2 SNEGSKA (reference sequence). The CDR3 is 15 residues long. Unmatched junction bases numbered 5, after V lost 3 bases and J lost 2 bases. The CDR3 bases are TGCAGTGCTAGTAGCGGGAGTGGGGCCTACAATGAGCAGTTCTTC. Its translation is CSASSGSGAYNEQFF.

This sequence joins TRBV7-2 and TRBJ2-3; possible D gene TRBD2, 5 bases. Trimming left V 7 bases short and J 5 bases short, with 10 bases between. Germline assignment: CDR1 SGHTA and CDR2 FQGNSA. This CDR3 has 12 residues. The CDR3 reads CASNGVQDTQYF. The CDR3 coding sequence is TGTGCCAGCAACGGGGTTCAAGATACGCAGTATTTT.

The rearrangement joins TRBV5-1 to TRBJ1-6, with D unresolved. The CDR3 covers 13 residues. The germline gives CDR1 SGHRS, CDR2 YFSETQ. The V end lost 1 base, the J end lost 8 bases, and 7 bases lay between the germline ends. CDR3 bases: TGCGCCAGCAGCTTGACAACGGATTCACCCCTCCACTTT. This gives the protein CASSLTTDSPLHF.

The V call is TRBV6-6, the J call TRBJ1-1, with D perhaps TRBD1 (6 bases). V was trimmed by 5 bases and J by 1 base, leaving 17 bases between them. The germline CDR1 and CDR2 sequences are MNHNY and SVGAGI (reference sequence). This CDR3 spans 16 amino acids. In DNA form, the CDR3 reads TGTGCCAGCAGTCCCCTCGTCCAGGGACAGAACACTGAAGCTTTCTTT. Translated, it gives CASSPLVQGQNTEAFF.

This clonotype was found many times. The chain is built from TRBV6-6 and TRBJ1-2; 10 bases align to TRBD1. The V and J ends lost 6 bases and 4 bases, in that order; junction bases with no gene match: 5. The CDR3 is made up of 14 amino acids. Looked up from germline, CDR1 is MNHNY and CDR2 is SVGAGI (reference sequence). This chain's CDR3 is CASSSGTGAYGYTF. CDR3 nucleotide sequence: TGTGCCAGCAGCTCCGGGACAGGGGCCTATGGCTACACCTTC.

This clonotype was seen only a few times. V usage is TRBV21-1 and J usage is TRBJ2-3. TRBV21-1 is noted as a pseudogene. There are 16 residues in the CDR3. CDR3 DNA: TGTGCCAGCAGCAAAGCGCTCCGCGGACCCACAGATACGCAGTATTTT. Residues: CASSKALRGPTDTQYF.